The 25 T cell receptor beta chains below were found in one sample sequenced in a study of blood T cell repertoires in COVID-19. The repertoire was sequenced with immunoSEQ multiplex PCR; TCRdb's copy has only in-frame clones and lacks some. The sample shows about 410,000 clones, 70% to 90% of them seen only once. Sequenced input: peripheral blood. These receptors all stem from a woman in her twenties or thirties with active or convalescent COVID-19.

The chain has TRBV29-1 and TRBJ2-7, with 12 bases matching TRBD2. Unmatched junction bases numbered 3, after V lost 5 bases and J lost 1 base. The CDR3 runs to 14 residues. The germline V gene has CDR1 SQVTM and CDR2 ANQGSEA. The CDR3 spells CSVKGLAGSYEQYF. The CDR3 coding sequence is TGCAGCGTTAAGGGACTAGCGGGTTCCTACGAGCAGTACTTC.

Here the CDR3 DNA reads TGTGCCAGCAGTGAGGACAGGGGCCACGAGCAGTACTTC. Translation: CASSEDRGHEQYF. V is TRBV27 and J is TRBJ2-7, with TRBD1 identical over 9 bases. CDR1 is MNHEY, CDR2 SMNVEV, per germline (reference sequence). This CDR3 has 13 residues. The junction had 4 bases not matched to a gene; V was cut back by 5 bases and J by 5 bases.

The gene calls are TRBV14 and TRBJ2-3, with a weak D call TRBD2 (6 bases). Germline CDR1 and CDR2: SGHDN and FVKESK. Trimming cost V 2 bases and J 5 bases, with 17 bases left between them. This CDR3 region has 16 residues. CDR3: CASSQIRTNLLDTQYF. In nucleotides, the CDR3 is TGTGCCAGCAGCCAAATCCGGACTAACCTTTTAGATACGCAGTATTTT.

This chain links TRBV5-1 with TRBJ2-7; 11 bases are a match to TRBD1. This CDR3 is built from 15 residues. CDR1 and CDR2 (germline): SGHRS, YFSETQ. V shed 0 bases, J shed 5 bases, and the junction held 4 bases outside the gene matches. CDR3 residues: CASSLGGTGGHEQYF. As DNA, the CDR3 is TGCGCCAGCAGCTTGGGAGGGACAGGGGGGCACGAGCAGTACTTC.

The J gene is TRBJ1-2, the V gene TRBV10-2; 8 bases map to TRBD1. The CDR3 has 16 residues. CDR1 WSHSY and CDR2 SAAADI come from the germline V gene. V shed 2 bases, J shed 4 bases, and the junction held 9 bases outside the gene matches. This CDR3 reads CASSEPPGTGFYGYTF. The CDR3 coding sequence is TGCGCCAGCAGTGAGCCCCCTGGGACAGGATTCTATGGCTACACCTTC.

The V gene is TRBV7-8, the J gene TRBJ2-7; 7 bases fit TRBD1. CDR3 size: 18 residues. Germline V CDR1 and CDR2: SGHVS, FQNEAQ. V lost 5 bases, J lost 0 bases, and 16 bases stayed unmatched. CDR3 protein: CASSRSKAQGHSSYEQYF. The CDR3 coding sequence is TGTGCCAGCAGCCGATCGAAGGCACAGGGGCACAGCTCCTACGAGCAGTACTTC.

This rearrangement joins TRBV4-1 to TRBJ2-3; 11 bases line up with TRBD2. J was trimmed by 0 bases and V by 2 bases; bases with no gene match: 4. CDR3 length: 17 amino acids. Germline CDR1 is MGHRA and CDR2 is YSYEKL. This CDR3 reads CASSQLGTSGSTDTQYF. The CDR3 nucleotides are TGCGCCAGCAGCCAACTTGGGACTAGCGGCAGCACAGATACGCAGTATTTT.

This clone was seen only a few times. The chain uses TRBV7-6 and TRBJ1-1; possible D gene TRBD1, 6 bases. This CDR3 region has 15 residues. The germline CDR1 and CDR2 sequences are SGHVS and FNYEAQ. The germline V and J ends were trimmed by 0 bases and 5 bases, with 13 bases remaining between them. The DNA of the CDR3 is TGTGCCAGCAGCTTAGCACCAGGGGCGCGAACTGAAGCTTTCTTT. It encodes CASSLAPGARTEAFF.

Here the CDR3 DNA reads TGTGCCAGTAGCCCCGGGACAGGGGGCATGAACACTGAAGCTTTCTTT. Its translation: CASSPGTGGMNTEAFF. V usage is TRBV19 and J usage is TRBJ1-1; 12 nucleotides agree with TRBD1. The V segment lost 6 bases and the J segment 0 bases; nucleotides outside the gene matches: 5. The CDR3 runs 16 residues. CDR1 is LNHDA, CDR2 SQIVND, per germline (reference sequence).

The chain recombines TRBV6-5 with TRBJ2-7; TRBD2 aligns across 10 bases. This CDR3 contains 15 residues. V shed 7 bases, J shed 3 bases, and the junction held 9 bases outside the gene matches. Germline V gene sequence: CDR1 MNHEY, CDR2 SVGAGI. Here the CDR3 DNA reads TGTGCCAGCAAGATAGCCGGGACTAGCGTCTACGAGCAGTACTTC. This codes for CASKIAGTSVYEQYF.

The chain has TRBV7-2 and TRBJ2-7; 10 bases align to TRBD1. The CDR3 has 15 amino acids. The germline V gene encodes CDR1 SGHTA and CDR2 FQGNSA. J was trimmed by 3 bases and V by 5 bases; bases with no gene match: 7. The CDR3 DNA sequence: TGTGCCAGCAGCCCAAAGGGACAGGGGATCTACGAGCAGTACTTC. Protein sequence: CASSPKGQGIYEQYF.

The V gene is TRBV20-1, the J gene TRBJ2-3; no clear D. CDR1 is DFQATT, CDR2 SNEGSKA, per germline (reference sequence). The V end was cut by 3 bases, the J end by 2 bases, with 9 bases between. This CDR3 contains 13 residues. CDR3 sequence reads: CSASVTYTDTQYF. In nucleotides, the CDR3 is TGCAGTGCTAGTGTAACATACACAGATACGCAGTATTTT.

This sequence joins TRBV29-1 and TRBJ1-1, with a possible D match to TRBD1 (6 bases). This CDR3 has 15 amino acids. Trimming shortened V by 3 bases and J by 6 bases, and 20 bases separated the two germline ends. In germline, CDR1 is SQVTM, CDR2 ANQGSEA. The CDR3 coding sequence is TGCAGCGTTGATTTATTGGGACACGGTTTTGCTGAAGCTTTCTTT. Its protein product is CSVDLLGHGFAEAFF.

The J gene is TRBJ2-3, the V gene TRBV7-5; the table's TRBD2 call for D was not verified on the DNA. TRBV7-5 is a pseudogene locus. The CDR3 is 18 amino acids. The chain's CDR3 is CVRSFEETSGGQADTQYF. The CDR3 coding sequence is TGTGTCAGAAGCTTCGAAGAGACTAGCGGAGGACAAGCAGATACGCAGTATTTT.

V usage is TRBV10-2 and J usage is TRBJ2-1; a weak D match, TRBD1 (5 bases). Germline assignment: CDR1 WSHSY and CDR2 SAAADI. The V end lost 2 bases, the J end lost 5 bases, and 10 bases lay between the germline ends. This CDR3 has 14 residues. Written as DNA, the CDR3 is TGCGCCAGCAGTGAGCCCGGACACCACAATGAGCAGTTCTTC. This sequence encodes CASSEPGHHNEQFF.

V gene TRBV6-6 combines with J gene TRBJ2-7; TRBD2 agrees at 7 bases. The CDR3 contains 14 residues. The germline CDR1 and CDR2 sequences are MNHNY and SVGAGI (reference sequence). J gave up 3 bases and V 6 bases, and 8 bases lay outside the gene matches. The CDR3 DNA reads as TGTGCCAGCAGCTTACAAGCTAGCGGCTACGAGCAGTACTTC. Residues: CASSLQASGYEQYF.

V gene TRBV5-6 combines with J gene TRBJ1-2; the match to TRBD1 covers 9 bases. The CDR3 consists of 13 residues. V shed 3 bases and J 6 bases; nucleotides not matched to a gene: 3. CDR1 and CDR2 (germline): SGHDT, YYEEEE. CDR3 in amino acids: CASSSDRGDGYTF. DNA of the CDR3: TGTGCCAGCAGCTCGGACAGGGGTGATGGCTACACCTTC. Full variable domain (remainder filled in from reference TRBV5-6 and TRBJ1-2): DAGVTQSPTHLIKTRGQQVTLRCSPKSGHDTVSWYQQALGQGPQFIFQYYEEEERQRGNFPDRFSGHQFPNYSSELNVNALLLGDSALYLCASSSDRGDGYTFGSGTRLTVV.

This clone was seen only once. J is TRBJ2-2 and V is TRBV6-5; D call uncertain. V was shortened by 6 bases and J by 0 bases, with 8 bases between the two germline ends. Germline assignment: CDR1 MNHEY and CDR2 SVGAGI. The CDR3 extends over 14 amino acids. The CDR3, as DNA: TGTGCCAGCAGCGACACATCGAACACCGGGGAGCTGTTTTTT. Translating it yields CASSDTSNTGELFF.

This chain uses TRBV5-1 with TRBJ2-3; 7 bases line up with TRBD1. V lost 4 bases and J lost 0; bases outside the gene matches: 11. Germline-derived CDR1 and CDR2 are SGHRS and YFSETQ. The CDR3 totals 17 residues. The CDR3 DNA follows: TGCGCCAGCAGCCGTGGACAGGAGTGGGTTAGCACAGATACGCAGTATTTT. Encoded protein: CASSRGQEWVSTDTQYF.

The chain is built from TRBV6-1 and TRBJ1-1; tentatively, D is TRBD1 (5 bases). Trimming shortened V by 2 bases and J by 3 bases, and 16 bases separated the two germline ends. Germline-derived CDR1 and CDR2 are MNHNS and SASEGT. The CDR3 runs to 16 residues. The CDR3 sequence is CASSEWAGWRDTEAFF. CDR3 DNA sequence: TGTGCCAGCAGTGAATGGGCAGGGTGGAGGGACACTGAAGCTTTCTTT.

This clone was observed once. The chain joins TRBV18 to TRBJ2-7, with D perhaps matching TRBD2 (6 bases). V shed 2 bases and J shed 6 bases, with 11 bases lying between them. The CDR3 is 13 residues long. Per the germline V gene, CDR1 is KGHSH and CDR2 is LQKENI. The CDR3 loop is CASSPEVGGEQYF. The CDR3 DNA sequence: TGTGCCAGCTCACCAGAAGTCGGGGGCGAGCAGTACTTC.

This sequence joins TRBV19 and TRBJ1-1; D is possibly TRBD1 (5 bases). Germline V lookup: CDR1 LNHDA, CDR2 SQIVND (reference sequence). The CDR3 covers 14 residues. Between the trimmed V and J ends, which lost 3 bases and 1 base, there was a span of 9 bases. The CDR3 sequence: CASSILDRNTEAFF. Written as DNA, the CDR3 is TGTGCCAGTAGTATCCTAGACAGGAACACTGAAGCTTTCTTT.

This rearrangement joins TRBV3-1 (or the pseudogene TRBV3-2) to TRBJ2-1, with 8 bases fitting TRBD1. The CDR3 loop spans 15 amino acids. The germline V gene encodes CDR1 LGHDT and CDR2 YNNKEL (reference sequence). The V segment lost 6 bases and the J segment 15 bases; nucleotides outside the gene matches: 19. The CDR3 DNA reads TGTGCCAGCAGGAATCCACACGCAGGGGGCCAGGAATTGTTCTTC. Translating it yields CASRNPHAGGQELFF.

A single count supports this clone. The chain is built from TRBV7-9 and TRBJ2-1; a weak D match, TRBD2 (5 bases). The CDR3 loop spans 11 amino acids. In germline, CDR1 is SEHNR, CDR2 FQNEAQ (reference sequence). The V and J ends lost 5 bases and 7 bases respectively, with 6 bases between them. The CDR3 bases are TGTGCCAGCAGCCGGGGAAATGAGCAGTTCTTC. Encoded protein: CASSRGNEQFF.

Ten or more counts support this clone. The chain employs TRBV4-1 and TRBJ2-2, with a possible D match to TRBD1 (5 bases). The V gene's germline CDR1 is MGHRA and CDR2 YSYEKL. Trimming removed 0 bases from V and 5 bases from J, with 10 bases in between. This CDR3 region has 15 residues. CDR3 sequence reads: CASSQDYPGTGELFF. CDR3 coding DNA: TGCGCCAGCAGCCAAGACTACCCAGGGACCGGGGAGCTGTTTTTT.